Below are 30 T cell receptor beta chains sequenced from a single sample in a study of shared clonotypes between healthy human individuals (dated by TCRdb to about 2020). The library was built by means of the immunoSEQ multiplex PCR assay. TCRdb limited this immuneACCESS table to in-frame rearrangements with V and J called. A share of clones is missing; checked studies link under half to unresolved V genes, and the rest is unexplained. This sample has more than 2,000,000 clones in its table, and 90% to 95% of those were observed once. The top ten clones comprise approximately 0.4% of the sample. The sequenced sample was naive CD4+ T cells from PBMCs. The meaning of the sample's cell subset or site label: CD45RA+ positively selected. The origin of the receptors is a man aged 18 to 30 in good health. Some clones in this sample may be carry-over from other donors' samples.

V gene TRBV7-9 combines with J gene TRBJ2-3, with D unresolved. The CDR3 loop spans 11 amino acids. Germline V gives CDR1 SEHNR, CDR2 FQNEAQ (reference sequence). V lost 8 bases and J lost 5, with 8 bases in between. CDR3 loop: CASSQVDTQYF. For the CDR3, the DNA is TGTGCCAGCTCCCAGGTAGATACGCAGTATTTT.

V usage is TRBV28 and J usage is TRBJ2-3; TRBD1 agrees at 9 bases. The germline V gene encodes CDR1 MDHEN and CDR2 SYDVKM. The CDR3 is made up of 14 amino acids. The trim removed 6 bases at V and 8 bases at J, leaving 9 bases unmatched. CDR3 DNA sequence: TGTGCCAGCAGCCGAGGGACAGGGTTTCGTACGCAGTATTTT. Protein product: CASSRGTGFRTQYF.

This sequence joins TRBV5-6 and TRBJ1-4; TRBD1 might be the D (5 bases). Trimming pared 2 bases from V and 4 bases from J, leaving 12 bases between. The CDR3 consists of 15 residues. Germline CDR1 is SGHDT and CDR2 is YYEEEE. The CDR3 spells CASSLRQPYNEKLFF. CDR3 nucleotides: TGTGCCAGCAGCTTACGACAGCCTTATAATGAAAAACTGTTTTTT.

V gene TRBV28 combines with J gene TRBJ1-2; TRBD1 might be the D (5 bases). Trimming left V 4 bases short and J 5 bases short, with 20 bases between. Germline V gene data show CDR1 as MDHEN and CDR2 as SYDVKM. This CDR3 has 16 amino acids. DNA for the CDR3: TGTGCCAGCAGTTCGGGGGGGACGGACCTTGGGTATGGCTACACCTTC. It is translated as CASSSGGTDLGYGYTF.

In regard to this clone: This CDR3 is also generated by other DNA sequences in the sample. V usage is TRBV19 and J usage is TRBJ1-5; unclear D gene. Germline V gene data show CDR1 as LNHDA and CDR2 as SQIVND (reference sequence). Trimming removed 2 bases from V and 7 bases from J, with 9 bases in between. The CDR3 contains 13 residues. The CDR3 region has the DNA TGTGCCAGTAGTATACGGGGTCCCCAGCCCCAGCATTTT. It codes for CASSIRGPQPQHF.

The V call is TRBV7-8, the J call TRBJ2-5, with D possibly TRBD2 on 5 matching bases. V was cut by 4 bases and J by 4 bases, with 10 bases left in between. Per the germline V gene, CDR1 is SGHVS and CDR2 is FQNEAQ. The CDR3 covers 13 residues. The CDR3 region has the DNA TGTGCCAGCAGCTCCGGGGTGGCAGAGACCCAGTACTTC. Protein: CASSSGVAETQYF. Full variable domain (outside the CDR3, taken from reference TRBV7-8 and TRBJ2-5): GAGVSQSPRYKVAKRGQDVALRCDPISGHVSLFWYQQALGQGPEFLTYFQNEAQLDKSGLPSDRFFAERPEGSVSTLKIQRTQQEDSAVYLCASSSGVAETQYFGPGTRLLVL.

This chain joins TRBV6-1 and TRBJ2-7; 8 positions match TRBD1. The CDR3 has 15 residues. Trimming at V came to 6 bases and at J to 3 bases, leaving 10 bases not matched to a gene. Germline CDR1 reads MNHNS; CDR2 reads SASEGT. The CDR3 DNA is TGTGCCAGCAGCCTAACCGGGACAGGCCACTACGAGCAGTACTTC. Translating gives CASSLTGTGHYEQYF.

This chain uses TRBV29-1 with TRBJ1-2; weak D call: TRBD1 (6 bases). Trimming left V 7 bases short and J 4 bases short, with 19 bases between. Germline CDR1 SQVTM, CDR2 ANQGSEA. This CDR3 is built from 14 residues. The DNA for the CDR3 is TGCAGCGCTGAGGGGGGCAGCGTCTTCTATGGCTACACCTTC. This gives the protein CSAEGGSVFYGYTF.

This clone was found a few times. The chain recombines TRBV7-9 with TRBJ1-1; no definite D call. The CDR3 is 13 residues long. V dropped 5 bases and J dropped 2 bases, with 9 bases sitting between them. Germline-derived CDR1 and CDR2 are SEHNR and FQNEAQ (reference sequence). The CDR3 protein is CASSHWGNTEAFF. As DNA, the CDR3 is TGTGCCAGCAGCCACTGGGGTAACACTGAAGCTTTCTTT.

This chain links TRBV15 with TRBJ2-4; weak D call: TRBD2 (5 bases). Trimming shortened V by 0 bases and J by 0 bases, and 9 bases separated the two germline ends. The germline V gene encodes CDR1 LNHNV and CDR2 YYDKDF (reference sequence). CDR3 length: 16 amino acids. The CDR3 protein is CATSRETTVAKNIQYF. For the CDR3, the DNA is TGTGCCACCAGCAGAGAGACTACTGTAGCCAAAAACATTCAGTACTTC.

The chain employs TRBV19 and TRBJ1-5; D perhaps matches TRBD1 (6 bases). Trimming left V 3 bases short and J 2 bases short, with 11 bases between. Germline V lookup: CDR1 LNHDA, CDR2 SQIVND (reference sequence). This CDR3 has 15 amino acids. CDR3 loop: CASSISGAGNQPQHF. Here the CDR3 DNA reads TGTGCCAGTAGTATTTCAGGGGCGGGCAATCAGCCCCAGCATTTT.

On this clone itself: Other DNA sequences within the sample encode an identical CDR3. This chain connects TRBV6-5 to TRBJ1-4, with 8 bases that match TRBD1. This CDR3 is built from 14 residues. Trimming at V came to 6 bases and at J to 8 bases, leaving 8 bases not matched to a gene. The germline V gene has CDR1 MNHEY and CDR2 SVGAGI. CDR3 nucleotides: TGTGCCAGCAGCAGAGACAGGGGTGGCGAAAAACTGTTTTTT. Its translation is CASSRDRGGEKLFF.

The gene calls are TRBV7-8 and TRBJ2-1; weak D call: TRBD2 (6 bases). Trimming took 5 bases from V and 9 from J, leaving 17 bases between them. The CDR3 covers 14 residues. CDR1 is SGHVS and CDR2 is FQNEAQ in the germline V gene. The CDR3 here is CASSPHSSAIEQFF. In DNA, the CDR3 is TGTGCCAGCAGCCCGCACTCTAGCGCTATTGAGCAGTTCTTC.

The chain uses TRBV27 and TRBJ2-1; D ambiguous. Trimming took 5 bases from V and 8 from J, leaving 19 bases between them. The CDR3 is 15 amino acids. Germline lookup yields CDR1 MNHEY and CDR2 SMNVEV (reference sequence). In DNA, the CDR3 is TGTGCCAGCAGTCTCCATGCCACGGGTGCGGATGAGCAGTTCTTC. Its protein product is CASSLHATGADEQFF.

This clone was picked up a small number of times. Other nucleotide sequences in the sample specify the same CDR3. This chain joins TRBV7-3 and TRBJ1-1; no definite D call. CDR3 length: 13 residues. V was trimmed by 5 bases and J by 4 bases, leaving 11 bases between them. Germline CDR1 reads SGHTA; CDR2 reads FQGTGA. The CDR3 loop reads CASSPGGRTEAFF. CDR3 nucleotides: TGTGCCAGCAGCCCCGGTGGACGCACTGAAGCTTTCTTT.

The rearrangement joins TRBV28 to TRBJ1-2; D is ambiguous. Germline values: CDR1 MDHEN, CDR2 SYDVKM. The CDR3 spans 13 residues. The germline V and J ends were trimmed by 6 bases and 2 bases, with 10 bases remaining between them. The CDR3 bases are TGTGCCAGCAGCGCAGGTACCAACTATGGCTACACCTTC. This encodes CASSAGTNYGYTF.

CDR3 residues: CASSQTGEKNIQYF. DNA of the CDR3: TGTGCCAGCAGCCAGACAGGGGAGAAAAACATTCAGTACTTC. J is TRBJ2-4 and V is TRBV7-9, with 8 bases aligning to TRBD1. With V trimmed by 5 bases and J by 4 bases, 4 bases remained unmatched. The germline CDR1 and CDR2 sequences are SEHNR and FQNEAQ (reference sequence). The CDR3 length is 14 residues. Full variable domain (remainder filled in from reference TRBV7-9 and TRBJ2-4): DTGVSQNPRHKITKRGQNVTFRCDPISEHNRLYWYRQTLGQGPEFLTYFQNEAQLEKSRLLSDRFSAERPKGSFSTLEIQRTEQGDSAMYLCASSQTGEKNIQYFGAGTRLSVL.

Concerning this clone itself: Other DNA sequences in the same sample also yield this CDR3. This chain connects TRBV28 to TRBJ2-1; D might be TRBD1 or TRBD2, each matching 5 bases. Germline lookup yields CDR1 MDHEN and CDR2 SYDVKM. The CDR3 is 15 amino acids. Trimming stripped 9 bases from V and 1 base from J, with 16 bases between. CDR3 DNA: TGTGCCAGTATTACGCCGGGACGGTCCTACAATGAGCAGTTCTTC. It is translated as CASITPGRSYNEQFF.

This chain links TRBV27 with TRBJ2-7; the D gene is possibly TRBD1 (6 bases). V gave up 2 bases and J gave up 3 bases, with 17 bases separating them. CDR1 MNHEY and CDR2 SMNVEV come from the germline V gene (reference sequence). The CDR3 has 16 residues. In nucleotides, the CDR3 is TGTGCCAGCAGTTTACTCCAGGGGTCGCTTTTCTACGAGCAGTACTTC. Translating gives CASSLLQGSLFYEQYF.

The chain links TRBV28 to TRBJ2-3; TRBD2 matches 11 bases. Germline CDR1 MDHEN, CDR2 SYDVKM. The CDR3 runs to 15 residues. The V and J ends lost 3 bases and 5 bases, in that order; junction bases with no gene match: 4. CDR3 region: CASSLGTSGKDTQYF. For the CDR3, the DNA is TGTGCCAGCAGTTTGGGGACTAGCGGAAAAGATACGCAGTATTTT.

The genes are TRBV28 and TRBJ1-1; D may be TRBD1 (6 bases). The V gene lost 4 bases and the J gene lost 0 bases, with 15 bases spanning the gap. Germline values: CDR1 MDHEN, CDR2 SYDVKM. The CDR3 spans 16 residues. CDR3 in amino acids: CASSSLGGFLNTEAFF. As DNA, the CDR3 is TGTGCCAGCAGTTCCCTCGGGGGCTTTTTGAACACTGAAGCTTTCTTT. Looking up the rest from reference TRBV28 and TRBJ1-1 gives the full variable domain: DVKVTQSSRYLVKRTGEKVFLECVQDMDHENMFWYRQDPGLGLRLIYFSYDVKMKEKGDIPEGYSVSREKKERFSLILESASTNQTSMYLCASSSLGGFLNTEAFFGQGTRLTVV.

This sequence joins TRBV27 and TRBJ2-7; D possibly corresponds to TRBD2 (5 bases). The CDR3 consists of 13 residues. Trimming took 2 bases from V and 5 from J, leaving 10 bases between them. Per germline, CDR1 MNHEY and CDR2 SMNVEV (reference sequence). CDR3 in amino acids: CASSLTGGHEQYF. The DNA of the CDR3 is TGTGCCAGCAGTTTAACCGGAGGACACGAGCAGTACTTC.

The rearrangement joins TRBV7-9 to TRBJ2-7, with TRBD1 matching over 7 bases. The CDR3 sequence is 14 residues long. V was pared by 3 bases and J by 3 bases, with 5 bases of the junction left unmatched. The V gene's germline CDR1 is SEHNR and CDR2 FQNEAQ (reference sequence). The CDR3, as DNA: TGTGCCAGCAGCTTCCGACAGGGTGGCTACGAGCAGTACTTC. This codes for CASSFRQGGYEQYF.

The chain carries TRBV7-2 and TRBJ2-7, with a tentative D call TRBD2 (5 bases). Germline CDR1 and CDR2: SGHTA and FQGNSA. The CDR3 length is 12 residues. Trimming removed 4 bases from V and 3 bases from J, with 7 bases in between. The chain's CDR3 is CASSYRDYEQYF. The DNA of the CDR3 is TGTGCCAGCAGCTACCGGGACTACGAGCAGTACTTC.

The chain uses TRBV5-1 and TRBJ2-3; no clear D. The ends were cut back, 5 bases at V and 0 bases at J, with 7 bases in the middle. Germline V CDR1 and CDR2: SGHRS, YFSETQ. The CDR3 length is 13 residues. CDR3 protein: CASSRVSTDTQYF. The CDR3 DNA follows: TGCGCCAGCAGTAGGGTTAGCACAGATACGCAGTATTTT.

V usage is TRBV28 and J usage is TRBJ1-5; no firm D call. Germline loops: CDR1 MDHEN, CDR2 SYDVKM. The CDR3 totals 14 residues. V shed 3 bases and J shed 0 bases, with 6 bases lying between them. CDR3 region: CASSLPYSNQPQHF. The CDR3 nucleotides are TGTGCCAGCAGTTTGCCTTATAGCAATCAGCCCCAGCATTTT.

The chain employs TRBV28 and TRBJ1-5; D gene uncertain. CDR1 is MDHEN, CDR2 SYDVKM, per germline. The CDR3 has 13 amino acids. Deletions cut 7 bases from V and 4 bases from J, with 11 bases between. The CDR3 DNA reads TGTGCCAGCATTTGGGCGGGAAATCAGCCCCAGCATTTT. This encodes CASIWAGNQPQHF.

The V gene is TRBV9, the J gene TRBJ2-5, with 7 positions matching TRBD2. Germline V CDR1 and CDR2: SGDLS, YYNGEE. CDR3 length: 15 residues. V lost 3 bases to trimming and J lost 3 bases; unmatched junction nucleotides: 8. The CDR3 DNA sequence: TGTGCCAGCAGCGCCTCGGGGGGAGGGGAAGAGACCCAGTACTTC. Translated, it gives CASSASGGGEETQYF.

The chain carries TRBV5-1 and TRBJ2-5; 7 bases agree with TRBD2. Trimming cost V 2 bases and J 5 bases; bases outside gene matches: 9. The CDR3 totals 15 residues. Germline lookup yields CDR1 SGHRS and CDR2 YFSETQ. CDR3 nucleotide sequence: TGCGCCAGCAGCTTACTAAGACTAGCTAGTGAGACCCAGTACTTC. It codes for CASSLLRLASETQYF.

The rearrangement joins TRBV2 to TRBJ2-7; 9 positions match TRBD1. The V segment lost 7 bases and the J segment 3 bases; nucleotides outside the gene matches: 7. The CDR3 runs 14 residues. CDR1 SNHLY and CDR2 FYNNEI come from the germline V gene. The CDR3 DNA follows: TGTGCCAGCACGGGACAGGGTGAAGACTACGAGCAGTACTTC. This encodes CASTGQGEDYEQYF. Full variable domain (missing parts from reference TRBV2 and TRBJ2-7): EPEVTQTPSHQVTQMGQEVILRCVPISNHLYFYWYRQILGQKVEFLVSFYNNEISEKSEIFDDQFSVERPDGSNFTLKIRSTKLEDSAMYFCASTGQGEDYEQYFGPGTRLTVT.